The source of this T cell receptor beta chain is a study of human T cells and chemical hapten exposure. On the study more broadly: TCR yields differed between samples (mainly from small differences in pooled library volume).

Sample time point: healthy volunteer bleed at 6 weeks. Unfractionated whole blood was the source of the extracted total RNA. Individual cDNA molecules (in the library) carried attached unique molecular identifiers. As processed by the authors: From about 22,000 to 700,000 TCRs were found per sample, with a median of around 100,000. MiXCR, applied by TCRdb to the RACE reads, yields one record per CDR3 protein. Clone size and V and J calls follow TCRdb, not the original study. The repertoire includes tens of thousands of distinct CDR3 sequences, roughly 5.4% of them detected once, and about 13% sits in the top ten. This clonotype was counted ten times or more. The antigen remains unidentified. Study-wide findings and caveats: After DPC sensitization, TCRs above 1 in 1000 frequency showed no change.

Germline V gene sequence: CDR1 SEHNR, CDR2 FQNEAQ (reference sequence). The CDR3 runs 16 residues. The junction had 8 bases not matched to a gene; V was cut back by 5 bases and J by 4 bases. The sample was whole blood. This chain joins TRBV7-9 and TRBJ2-2; TRBD1 agrees at 9 bases. The origin of this receptor is a human donor in good health. Some clones in this sample may be carry-over from other donors' samples. CDR3 DNA sequence: TGTGCCAGCAGCAAACCGGGACAGGGATCCACCGGGGAGCTGTTTTTT. Its translation is CASSKPGQGSTGELFF.